Below, one T cell receptor (beta chain) is given with its context. Its specificity is unknown. This record belongs to a study of CD8 T cells in Susac syndrome. Points from the study as a whole: As the study acknowledged, the number of individuals who were part of its TCR sequencing and HLA analysis was relatively small.

TCR beta was sequenced from blood CD8+ and CD4+ T cells. This CDR3 region has 15 residues. Trimming took 3 bases from V and 7 from J, leaving 16 bases between them. Reverse transcription of about 0.45 to 1 ug RNA was performed with random hexamers. The TCR beta CDR3 was amplified by immunoSEQ multiplex PCR across 54 Vbeta, 13 Jbeta. TCRdb processed the immunoSEQ multiplex PCR reads anew with MiXCR; each CDR3 protein has one entry. The data show around 280,000 distinct CDR3 sequences, with roughly nine tenths seen just once and over 0.05% held by the top ten. Input material: CD4+ T cells from PBMCs. This TCR was recovered from a human donor with multiple sclerosis. The chain couples TRBV12-3 or TRBV12-4 to TRBJ1-3, with no clear D. CDR3 in amino acids: CASSFRPQLGNTIYF. The CDR3 coding sequence is TGTGCCAGCAGTTTCAGGCCCCAATTGGGGAACACCATATATTTT.